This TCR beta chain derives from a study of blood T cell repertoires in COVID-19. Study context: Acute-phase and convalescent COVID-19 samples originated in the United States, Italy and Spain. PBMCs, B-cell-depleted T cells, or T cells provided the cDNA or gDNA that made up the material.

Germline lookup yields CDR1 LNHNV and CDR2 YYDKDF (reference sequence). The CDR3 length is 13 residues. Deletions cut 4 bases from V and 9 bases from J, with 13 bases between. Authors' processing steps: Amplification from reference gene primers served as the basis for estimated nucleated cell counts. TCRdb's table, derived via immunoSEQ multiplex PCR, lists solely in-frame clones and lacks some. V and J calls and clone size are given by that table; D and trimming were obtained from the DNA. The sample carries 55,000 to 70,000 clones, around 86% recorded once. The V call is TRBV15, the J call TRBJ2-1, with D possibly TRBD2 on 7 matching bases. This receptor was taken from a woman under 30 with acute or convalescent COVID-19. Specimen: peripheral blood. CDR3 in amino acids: CATSMAGAGEQFF. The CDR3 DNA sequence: TGTGCCACCAGCATGGCGGGGGCCGGTGAGCAGTTCTTC.